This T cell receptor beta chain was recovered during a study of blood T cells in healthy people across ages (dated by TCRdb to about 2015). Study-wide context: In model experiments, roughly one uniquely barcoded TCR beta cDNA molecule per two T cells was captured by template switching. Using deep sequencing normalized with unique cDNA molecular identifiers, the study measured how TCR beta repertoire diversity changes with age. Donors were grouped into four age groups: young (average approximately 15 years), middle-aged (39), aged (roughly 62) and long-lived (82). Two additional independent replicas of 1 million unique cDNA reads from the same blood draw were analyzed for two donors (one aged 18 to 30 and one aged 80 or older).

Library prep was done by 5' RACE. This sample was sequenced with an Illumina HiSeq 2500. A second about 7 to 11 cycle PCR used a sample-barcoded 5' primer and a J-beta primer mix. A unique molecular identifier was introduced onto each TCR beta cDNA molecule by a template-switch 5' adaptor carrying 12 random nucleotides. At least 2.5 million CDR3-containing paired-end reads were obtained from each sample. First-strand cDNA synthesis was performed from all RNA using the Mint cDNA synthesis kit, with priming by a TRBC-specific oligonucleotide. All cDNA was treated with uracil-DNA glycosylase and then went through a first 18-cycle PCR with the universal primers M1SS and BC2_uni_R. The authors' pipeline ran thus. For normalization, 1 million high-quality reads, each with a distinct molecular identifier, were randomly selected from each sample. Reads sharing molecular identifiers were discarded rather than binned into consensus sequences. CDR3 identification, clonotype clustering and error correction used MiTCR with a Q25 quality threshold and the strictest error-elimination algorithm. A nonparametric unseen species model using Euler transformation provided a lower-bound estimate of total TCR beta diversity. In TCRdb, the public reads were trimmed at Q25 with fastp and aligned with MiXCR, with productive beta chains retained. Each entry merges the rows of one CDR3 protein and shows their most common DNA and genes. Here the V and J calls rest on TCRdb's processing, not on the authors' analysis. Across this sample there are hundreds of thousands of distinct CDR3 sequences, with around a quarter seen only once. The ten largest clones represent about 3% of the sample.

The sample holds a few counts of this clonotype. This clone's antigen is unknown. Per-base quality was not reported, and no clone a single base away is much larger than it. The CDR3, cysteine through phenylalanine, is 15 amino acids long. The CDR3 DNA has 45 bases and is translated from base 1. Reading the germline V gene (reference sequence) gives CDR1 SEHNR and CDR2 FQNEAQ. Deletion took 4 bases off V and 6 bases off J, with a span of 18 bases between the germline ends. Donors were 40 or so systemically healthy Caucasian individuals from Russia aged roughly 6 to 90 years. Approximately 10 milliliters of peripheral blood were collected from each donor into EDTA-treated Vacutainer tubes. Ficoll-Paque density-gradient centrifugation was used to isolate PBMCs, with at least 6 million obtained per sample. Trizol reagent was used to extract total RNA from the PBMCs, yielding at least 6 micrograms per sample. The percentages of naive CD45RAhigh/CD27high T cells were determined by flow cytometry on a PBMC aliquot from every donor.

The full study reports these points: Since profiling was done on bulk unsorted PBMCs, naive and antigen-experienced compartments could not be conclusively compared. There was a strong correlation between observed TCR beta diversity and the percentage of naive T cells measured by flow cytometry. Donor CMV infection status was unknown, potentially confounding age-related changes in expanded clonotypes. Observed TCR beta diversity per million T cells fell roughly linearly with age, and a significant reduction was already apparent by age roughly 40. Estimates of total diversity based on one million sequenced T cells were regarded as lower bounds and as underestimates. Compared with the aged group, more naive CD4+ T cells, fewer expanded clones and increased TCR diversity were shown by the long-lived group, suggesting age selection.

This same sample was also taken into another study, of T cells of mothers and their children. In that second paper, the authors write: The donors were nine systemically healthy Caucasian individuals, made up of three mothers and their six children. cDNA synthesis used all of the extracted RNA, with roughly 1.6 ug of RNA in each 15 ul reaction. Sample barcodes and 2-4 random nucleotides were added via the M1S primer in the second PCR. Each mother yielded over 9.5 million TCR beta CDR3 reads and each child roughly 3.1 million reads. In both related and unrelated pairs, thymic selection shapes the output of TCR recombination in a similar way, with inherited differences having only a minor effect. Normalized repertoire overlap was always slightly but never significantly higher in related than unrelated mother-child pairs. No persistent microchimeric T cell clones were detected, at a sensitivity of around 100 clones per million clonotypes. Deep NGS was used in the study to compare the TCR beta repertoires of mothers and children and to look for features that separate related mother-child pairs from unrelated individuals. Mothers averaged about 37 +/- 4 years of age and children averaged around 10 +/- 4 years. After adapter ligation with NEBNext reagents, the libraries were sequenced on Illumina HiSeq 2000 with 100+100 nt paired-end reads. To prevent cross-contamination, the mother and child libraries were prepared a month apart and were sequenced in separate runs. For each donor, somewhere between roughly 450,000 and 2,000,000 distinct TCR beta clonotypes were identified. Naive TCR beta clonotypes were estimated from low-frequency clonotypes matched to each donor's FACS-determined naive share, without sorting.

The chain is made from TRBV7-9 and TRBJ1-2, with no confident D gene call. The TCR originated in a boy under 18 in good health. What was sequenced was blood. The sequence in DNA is TGTGCCAGCAGCTCCGGGGAACTTGGATTGCATGGCTACACCTTC. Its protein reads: CASSSGELGLHGYTF.